Below, one TCR beta chain is given with its context. The record originates from a study of blood T cells in healthy people across ages. Then a second PCR, running about 7 to 11 cycles, was carried out with a sample-barcoded 5' primer and a J-beta primer mix. Every single cDNA molecule received a tag from a template-switch adaptor with 12 random nucleotides. TCRdb ran MiXCR on the 5' RACE reads and lists one entry per CDR3 protein. Altogether 1.5 million to 2 million distinct CDR3 sequences are present, roughly 49% being singletons, with the ten largest covering more than 2%. The CDR3 extends over 18 amino acids. CDR1 is MDHEN, CDR2 SYDVKM, per germline. The ends lost 6 bases at V and 0 bases at J; junction bases unmatched: 8. In terms of origin and age, donors were healthy Caucasian individuals from Russia aged about 6 to 90. A minimum of 5.5 micrograms of total RNA was extracted per sample.

The chain is built from TRBV28 and TRBJ2-1; 13 nucleotides agree with TRBD2. Sample: blood. This TCR was recovered from a woman between 40 and 50 years old in good health. The CDR3 nucleotides read TGTGCCAGCAGATCGACTAGCGGGGGGCTCGGCTCCTACAATGAGCAGTTCTTC. As protein: CASRSTSGGLGSYNEQFF.